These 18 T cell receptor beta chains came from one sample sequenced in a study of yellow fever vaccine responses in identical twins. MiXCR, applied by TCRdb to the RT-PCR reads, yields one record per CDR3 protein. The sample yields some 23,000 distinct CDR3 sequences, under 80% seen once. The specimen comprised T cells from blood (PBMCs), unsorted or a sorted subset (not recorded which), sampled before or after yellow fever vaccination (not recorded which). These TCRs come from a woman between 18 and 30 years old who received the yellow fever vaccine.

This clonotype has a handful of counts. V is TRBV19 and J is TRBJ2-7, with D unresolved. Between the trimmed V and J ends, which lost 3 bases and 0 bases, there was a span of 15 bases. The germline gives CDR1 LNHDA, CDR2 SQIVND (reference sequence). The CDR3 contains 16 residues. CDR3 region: CASSIYGYGDSYEQYF. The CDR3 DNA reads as TGTGCCAGTAGTATCTACGGGTACGGAGACTCCTACGAGCAGTACTTC.

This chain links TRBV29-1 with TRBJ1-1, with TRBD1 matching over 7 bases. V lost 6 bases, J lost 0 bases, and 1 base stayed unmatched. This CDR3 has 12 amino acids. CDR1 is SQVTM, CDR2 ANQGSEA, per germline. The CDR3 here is CSVGQLNTEAFF. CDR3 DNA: TGCAGCGTGGGACAGCTGAACACTGAAGCTTTCTTT.

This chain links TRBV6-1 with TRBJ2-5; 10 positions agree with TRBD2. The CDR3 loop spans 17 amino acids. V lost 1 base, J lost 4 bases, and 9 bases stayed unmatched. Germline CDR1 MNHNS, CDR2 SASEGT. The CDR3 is CASSEGTSGRGGETQYF. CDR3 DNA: TGTGCCAGCAGTGAAGGGACTAGCGGCCGAGGGGGAGAGACCCAGTACTTC.

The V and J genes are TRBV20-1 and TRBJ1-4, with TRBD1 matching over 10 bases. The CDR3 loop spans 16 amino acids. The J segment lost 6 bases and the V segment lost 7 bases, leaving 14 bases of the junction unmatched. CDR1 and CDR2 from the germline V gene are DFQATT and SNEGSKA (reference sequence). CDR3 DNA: TGCAGTGTTTCAAGGGACAGGGGCGGAATGGATGAAAAACTGTTTTTT. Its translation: CSVSRDRGGMDEKLFF.

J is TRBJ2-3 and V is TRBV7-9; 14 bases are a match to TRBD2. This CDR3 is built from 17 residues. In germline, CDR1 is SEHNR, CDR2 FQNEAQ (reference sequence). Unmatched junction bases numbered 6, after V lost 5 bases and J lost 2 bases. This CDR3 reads CASSNGLAGGYTDTQYF. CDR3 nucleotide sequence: TGTGCCAGCAGCAATGGACTAGCGGGGGGTTACACAGATACGCAGTATTTT.

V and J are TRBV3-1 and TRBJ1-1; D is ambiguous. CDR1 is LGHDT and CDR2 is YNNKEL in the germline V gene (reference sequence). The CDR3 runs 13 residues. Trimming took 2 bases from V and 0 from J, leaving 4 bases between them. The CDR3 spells CASSQLMNTEAFF. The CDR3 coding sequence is TGTGCCAGCAGCCAATTAATGAACACTGAAGCTTTCTTT.

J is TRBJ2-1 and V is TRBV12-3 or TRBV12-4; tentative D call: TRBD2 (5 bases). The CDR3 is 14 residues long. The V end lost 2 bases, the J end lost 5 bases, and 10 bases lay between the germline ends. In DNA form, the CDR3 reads TGTGCCAGCAGTTTACCAGCGGAAAACAATGAGCAGTTCTTC. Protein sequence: CASSLPAENNEQFF.

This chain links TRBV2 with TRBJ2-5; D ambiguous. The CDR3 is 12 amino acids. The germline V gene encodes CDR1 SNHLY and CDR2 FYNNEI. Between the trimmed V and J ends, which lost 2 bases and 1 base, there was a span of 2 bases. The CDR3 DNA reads TGTGCCAGCAGTGAATCCCAAGAGACCCAGTACTTC. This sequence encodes CASSESQETQYF.

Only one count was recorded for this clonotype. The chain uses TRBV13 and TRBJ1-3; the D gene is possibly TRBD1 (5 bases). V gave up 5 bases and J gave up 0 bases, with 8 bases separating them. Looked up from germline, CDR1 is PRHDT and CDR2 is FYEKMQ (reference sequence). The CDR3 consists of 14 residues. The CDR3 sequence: CASSRDRSGNTIYF. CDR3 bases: TGTGCCAGCAGCCGGGACCGCTCTGGAAACACCATATATTTT.

This CDR3 is CASSSNPRTGGGTQYF. CDR3 nucleotides: TGTGCCAGCAGCTCAAACCCCCGGACAGGGGGAGGTACGCAGTATTTT. The chain joins TRBV7-1 to TRBJ2-3, with 10 bases that match TRBD1. TRBV7-1 is labeled an ORF, and its function is uncertain. This CDR3 comprises 16 residues. V trimming: 2 bases; J trimming: 8 bases; junction bases outside the gene matches: 10.

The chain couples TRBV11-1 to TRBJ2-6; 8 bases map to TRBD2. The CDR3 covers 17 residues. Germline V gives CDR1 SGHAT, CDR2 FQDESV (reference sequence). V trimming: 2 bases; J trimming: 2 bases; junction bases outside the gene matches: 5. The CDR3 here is CASSLMREVTGANVLTF. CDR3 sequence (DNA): TGTGCCAGCAGCTTAATGCGGGAGGTTACTGGGGCCAACGTCCTGACTTTC.

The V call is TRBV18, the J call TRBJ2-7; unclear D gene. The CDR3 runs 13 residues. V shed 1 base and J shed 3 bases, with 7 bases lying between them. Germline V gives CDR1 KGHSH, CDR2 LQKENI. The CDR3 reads CASSPLERYEQYF. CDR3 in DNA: TGTGCCAGCTCACCACTCGAACGCTACGAGCAGTACTTC.

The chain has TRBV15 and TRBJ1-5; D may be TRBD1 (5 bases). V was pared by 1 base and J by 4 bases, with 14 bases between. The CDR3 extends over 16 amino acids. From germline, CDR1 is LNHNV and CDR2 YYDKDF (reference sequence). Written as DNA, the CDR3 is TGTGCCACCAGCAGAGTAAGGGGCCAGCAAAATCAGCCCCAGCATTTT. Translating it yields CATSRVRGQQNQPQHF.

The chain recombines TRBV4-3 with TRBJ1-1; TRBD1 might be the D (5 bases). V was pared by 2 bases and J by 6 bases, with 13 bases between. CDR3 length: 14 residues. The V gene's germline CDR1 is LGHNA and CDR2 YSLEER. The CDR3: CASSQRGEGAEAFF. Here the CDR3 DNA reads TGCGCCAGCAGCCAACGGGGGGAAGGCGCTGAAGCTTTCTTT.

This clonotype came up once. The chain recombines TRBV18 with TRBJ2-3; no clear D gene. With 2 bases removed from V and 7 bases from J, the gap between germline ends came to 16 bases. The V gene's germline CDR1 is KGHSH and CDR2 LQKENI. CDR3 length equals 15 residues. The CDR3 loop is CASSPERTVSNTQYF. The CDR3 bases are TGTGCCAGCTCACCAGAACGGACCGTCTCGAATACGCAGTATTTT.

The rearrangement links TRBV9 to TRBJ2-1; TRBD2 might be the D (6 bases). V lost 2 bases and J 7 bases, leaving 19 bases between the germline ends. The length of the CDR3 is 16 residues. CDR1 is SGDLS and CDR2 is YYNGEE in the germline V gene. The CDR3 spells CASSVLSGGRQNEQFF. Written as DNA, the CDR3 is TGTGCCAGCAGCGTCCTTAGCGGAGGCCGCCAGAATGAGCAGTTCTTC.

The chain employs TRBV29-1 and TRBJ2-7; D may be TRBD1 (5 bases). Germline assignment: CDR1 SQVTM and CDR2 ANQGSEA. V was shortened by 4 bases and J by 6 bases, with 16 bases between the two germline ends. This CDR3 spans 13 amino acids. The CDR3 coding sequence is TGCAGCGTTGTTGGGCAGGGTTCAAGCGAGCAGTACGTC. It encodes CSVVGQGSSEQYV.

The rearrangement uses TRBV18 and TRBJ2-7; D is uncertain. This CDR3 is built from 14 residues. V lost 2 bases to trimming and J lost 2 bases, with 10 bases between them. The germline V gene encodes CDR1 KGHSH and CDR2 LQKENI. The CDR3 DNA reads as TGTGCCAGCTCACCATACGCGGCTCCCTACGAGCAGTACGTC. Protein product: CASSPYAAPYEQYV.